These 29 T cell receptor beta chains share one sample of origin, sequenced in a study of beta chain features in type 1 diabetes. Expressed TCRB transcripts were sequenced after all isolated RNA was converted to cDNA. The assay was immunoSEQ multiplex PCR, and TCRdb's table has in-frame clones only and misses some. This sample yields roughly 170,000 clones, of which approximately 13% are seen a single time; about 0.58% belongs to the top ten. The sequenced material came from central memory CD4+ T cells from blood. The receptors here all came from a woman aged 18-29 years in good health.

This clone has just a few counts. The chain is built from TRBV5-6 and TRBJ2-7; D might be TRBD1 (7 bases). The germline CDR1 and CDR2 sequences are SGHDT and YYEEEE. The CDR3 is 15 amino acids. V lost 5 bases to trimming and J lost 6 bases, with 21 bases between them. The CDR3 sequence: CASSFTGQLGGEQYF. The CDR3 DNA reads as TGTGCCAGCAGTTTTACGGGACAGCTGGGAGGCGAGCAGTACTTC.

The sample holds many counts of this clone. As DNA, the CDR3 is TGTGCCAGTAGTTATCAGGGACTCTACAATGAGCAGTTCTTC. Amino acid sequence: CASSYQGLYNEQFF. The J gene is TRBJ2-1, the V gene TRBV19, with D possibly matching TRBD2 (6 bases). The V gene lost 5 bases and the J gene lost 3 bases, with 11 bases spanning the gap. Germline V gene lookup returns CDR1 LNHDA and CDR2 SQIVND (reference sequence). The CDR3 length is 14 residues.

This clone was observed a handful of times. This chain links TRBV28 with TRBJ1-2; D perhaps matches TRBD1 (5 bases). V lost 7 bases to trimming and J lost 6 bases, with 18 bases between them. The CDR3 extends over 14 amino acids. Germline assignment: CDR1 MDHEN and CDR2 SYDVKM. CDR3 in DNA: TGTGCCAGCACCACCGGAAGGGGTCGGCATGGCTACACCTTC. This encodes CASTTGRGRHGYTF.

This clone has only a few counts. The chain has TRBV4-2 and TRBJ1-1; 9 positions agree with TRBD1. J gave up 4 bases and V 0 bases, and 12 bases lay outside the gene matches. The CDR3 totals 18 residues. Germline V CDR1 and CDR2: LGHNA, YNFKEQ. The CDR3 DNA reads TGTGCCAGCAGCCAAGATTGGGGTAGGGCGACAGGGGGCACTGAAGCTTTCTTT. As protein: CASSQDWGRATGGTEAFF.

This clone has just a few counts. The chain couples TRBV28 to TRBJ2-1; D is perhaps TRBD2 (6 bases). The V gene's germline CDR1 is MDHEN and CDR2 SYDVKM. Deletions cut 5 bases from V and 7 bases from J, with 15 bases between. This CDR3 comprises 14 residues. CDR3 region: CASSLLDYKNEQFF. CDR3 nucleotide sequence: TGTGCCAGCAGTCTCCTGGACTATAAGAATGAGCAGTTCTTC.

This clone appeared a single time. At one end the junction does not follow the germline gene, possibly because of a read error. The rearrangement joins TRBV7-7 to TRBJ2-6, with D perhaps TRBD2 (6 bases). In germline, CDR1 is SSHAT, CDR2 FNYEAQ (reference sequence). The CDR3 contains 16 residues. The CDR3 DNA is TGTGCTAGCAGCTTAGCTGGAGGGGCTGGGGCCAACGTCCTGACTTTC. Translating gives CASSLAGGAGANVLTF.

The chain employs TRBV30 and TRBJ2-1, with 8 bases that match TRBD2. The germline V gene encodes CDR1 GTSNPN and CDR2 SVGIG (reference sequence). The CDR3 is 15 residues long. J lost 7 bases, V lost 0 bases, and 8 bases had no gene match. The CDR3 nucleotides are TGTGCCTGGAGTGTACGAGGACTAGCTAGAAATGAGCAGTTCTTC. Protein sequence: CAWSVRGLARNEQFF.

This chain joins TRBV5-1 and TRBJ2-1, with unresolved D. This CDR3 region has 14 residues. Germline V gene sequence: CDR1 SGHRS, CDR2 YFSETQ. Trimming pared 6 bases from V and 12 bases from J, leaving 22 bases between. Written as DNA, the CDR3 is TGCGCCAGCACCCCCCTGGAGCTCGGGTTTGTGCAGTTCTTC. Protein product: CASTPLELGFVQFF. Variable domain in full (rest from reference TRBV5-1 and TRBJ2-1): KAGVTQTPRYLIKTRGQQVTLSCSPISGHRSVSWYQQTPGQGLQFLFEYFSETQRNKGNFPGRFSGRQFSNSRSEMNVSTLELGDSALYLCASTPLELGFVQFFGPGTRLTVL.

The V call is TRBV27, the J call TRBJ2-3; a weak D match, TRBD2 (5 bases). The CDR3 is made up of 15 amino acids. V dropped 5 bases and J dropped 4 bases, with 16 bases sitting between them. Per germline, CDR1 MNHEY and CDR2 SMNVEV (reference sequence). The CDR3 sequence is CASSSADWTPDTQYF. For the CDR3, the DNA is TGTGCCAGCAGTAGCGCGGACTGGACGCCAGATACGCAGTATTTT.

This clone was found a few times. The rearrangement uses TRBV5-1 and TRBJ1-4; 8 bases agree with TRBD1. This CDR3 spans 15 amino acids. Looked up from germline, CDR1 is SGHRS and CDR2 is YFSETQ. V was clipped by 1 base and J by 8 bases; unmatched bases: 7. In DNA form, the CDR3 reads TGCGCCAGCAGCTTGAGGACACAGGGGGGAGAAAAACTGTTTTTT. Encoded protein: CASSLRTQGGEKLFF.

This clone was observed a few times. The CDR3 protein is CASSLGGMGTDTQYF. Here the CDR3 DNA reads TGTGCCAGCAGTTTAGGAGGGATGGGGACAGATACGCAGTATTTT. The V call is TRBV27, the J call TRBJ2-3; D might be TRBD2 (6 bases). Between the trimmed V and J ends, which lost 2 bases and 3 bases, there was a span of 12 bases. Germline CDR1 and CDR2: MNHEY and SMNVEV (reference sequence). The CDR3 totals 15 residues.

This chain joins TRBV28 and TRBJ2-7, with unresolved D. Looked up from germline, CDR1 is MDHEN and CDR2 is SYDVKM. The CDR3 extends over 14 amino acids. V was trimmed by 3 bases and J by 7 bases, leaving 16 bases between them. The CDR3 reads CASSFPWNGGEQYF. The CDR3 DNA sequence: TGTGCCAGCAGTTTCCCGTGGAACGGCGGTGAGCAGTACTTC.

This chain uses TRBV4-1 with TRBJ2-1, with 12 nucleotides matching TRBD2. Germline V gives CDR1 MGHRA, CDR2 YSYEKL. V was pared by 0 bases and J by 5 bases, with 11 bases of the junction left unmatched. The CDR3 covers 19 residues. The CDR3 is CASSQDRASGRAGDNEQFF. CDR3 coding DNA: TGCGCCAGCAGCCAAGATCGGGCTAGCGGGAGGGCCGGGGACAATGAGCAGTTCTTC.

This chain uses TRBV9 with TRBJ2-1; TRBD2 matches at 10 bases. From germline, CDR1 is SGDLS and CDR2 YYNGEE. V gave up 0 bases and J gave up 5 bases; unmatched junction bases: 5. The CDR3 contains 16 residues. In DNA, the CDR3 is TGTGCCAGCAGCGTAGGGACTAGCGGCTACAACAATGAGCAGTTCTTC. The encoded protein is CASSVGTSGYNNEQFF.

The chain links TRBV30 to TRBJ1-3; D is ambiguous. Trimming left V 2 bases short and J 4 bases short, with 9 bases between. The CDR3 has 13 residues. CDR1 and CDR2 from the germline V gene are GTSNPN and SVGIG (reference sequence). The CDR3, as DNA: TGTGCCTGGAGTACCGGAGGGGGAAACACCATATATTTT. Encoded protein: CAWSTGGGNTIYF.

V is TRBV7-2 and J is TRBJ1-2, with a tentative D call TRBD1 (5 bases). The CDR3 has 16 residues. Germline V lookup: CDR1 SGHTA, CDR2 FQGNSA. V lost 3 bases to trimming and J lost 2 bases, with 16 bases between them. CDR3 region: CASSFLLTTENYGYTF. CDR3 nucleotide sequence: TGTGCCAGCAGCTTCCTCCTAACGACAGAAAACTATGGCTACACCTTC.

This clone was observed a few times. The rearrangement links TRBV6-6 to TRBJ2-1, with unresolved D. Germline-derived CDR1 and CDR2 are MNHNY and SVGAGI (reference sequence). Between the trimmed V and J ends, which lost 0 bases and 10 bases, there was a span of 10 bases. The CDR3 is 13 residues long. The CDR3 DNA sequence: TGTGCCAGCAGTTACTCGATGTCACGGGAGCAGTTCTTC. It yields the protein CASSYSMSREQFF.

This clone was seen a handful of times. The chain uses TRBV11-2 and TRBJ2-1, with 9 bases identical to TRBD2. In germline, CDR1 is SGHAT, CDR2 FQNNGV. The CDR3 has 17 amino acids. V dropped 2 bases and J dropped 1; count of bases not matched to a gene: 6. CDR3 residues: CASSLMGGRDSYNEQFF. In nucleotides, the CDR3 is TGTGCCAGCAGCTTAATGGGCGGGAGGGATTCCTACAATGAGCAGTTCTTC.

This chain connects TRBV9 to TRBJ2-7, with 10 nucleotides matching TRBD2. The CDR3 has 16 amino acids. The germline V gene encodes CDR1 SGDLS and CDR2 YYNGEE. With V trimmed by 0 bases and J by 6 bases, 9 bases remained unmatched. The CDR3 here is CASSVEGLAGVSEQYF. CDR3 DNA: TGTGCCAGCAGCGTAGAGGGGCTAGCGGGAGTAAGCGAGCAGTACTTC.

This clone was counted only a few times. The V and J genes are TRBV30 and TRBJ1-1; 9 nucleotides line up with TRBD1. Germline V CDR1 and CDR2: GTSNPN, SVGIG (reference sequence). V shed 5 bases, J shed 4 bases, and the junction held 8 bases outside the gene matches. This CDR3 has 14 residues. The CDR3 spells CAWAGQGGSTEAFF. The CDR3 DNA reads TGTGCCTGGGCGGGACAGGGAGGGAGCACTGAAGCTTTCTTT.

The chain couples TRBV7-9 to TRBJ2-7, with 8 bases fitting TRBD2. Germline V lookup: CDR1 SEHNR, CDR2 FQNEAQ (reference sequence). CDR3 length: 16 amino acids. J was trimmed by 3 bases and V by 5 bases; bases with no gene match: 12. The CDR3 nucleotides are TGTGCCAGCAGCGGGTCTCTCATACTAGCGGACTACGAGCAGTACTTC. It translates to CASSGSLILADYEQYF.

This chain connects TRBV30 to TRBJ2-1; 11 nucleotides agree with TRBD2. The CDR3 consists of 15 residues. The ends lost 5 bases at V and 7 bases at J; junction bases unmatched: 10. Per germline, CDR1 GTSNPN and CDR2 SVGIG (reference sequence). CDR3 protein: CAWASGRLEGNEQFF. DNA of the CDR3: TGTGCCTGGGCTAGCGGGAGGCTCGAGGGGAATGAGCAGTTCTTC.

This clone occurred a few times. The chain is built from TRBV29-1 and TRBJ2-7, with 8 bases that match TRBD1. This CDR3 spans 14 amino acids. Germline CDR1 SQVTM, CDR2 ANQGSEA. Trimming at V came to 4 bases and at J to 0 bases, leaving 5 bases not matched to a gene. The CDR3 DNA follows: TGCAGCGTTGTGGGAGACAGGGGCTCCTACGAGCAGTACTTC. Translation: CSVVGDRGSYEQYF.

This clone was counted at least ten times. At the DNA level, this CDR3 is encoded by other sequences in the same sample as well. The chain employs TRBV2 and TRBJ2-3; D remains unclear. Trimming took off 1 base at V and 2 bases at J, with 7 bases between the two ends. The CDR3 covers 14 residues. CDR1 is SNHLY and CDR2 is FYNNEI in the germline V gene. DNA for the CDR3: TGTGCCAGCAGTGAAGGGCTCAACACAGATACGCAGTATTTT. Translating it yields CASSEGLNTDTQYF.

The sample holds many counts of this clone. The V and J genes are TRBV5-1 and TRBJ2-3; 7 bases agree with TRBD1. Trimming removed 4 bases from V and 1 base from J; junction bases left unmatched: 3. The CDR3 runs 14 residues. Germline-derived CDR1 and CDR2 are SGHRS and YFSETQ. CDR3 DNA: TGCGCCAGCAGCGACACAGGGGGCACAGATACGCAGTATTTT. Encoded protein: CASSDTGGTDTQYF.

The CDR3 DNA reads TGTGCCAGCAGTTTATCCCTAGCGGGAGGGCCCTCAGATACGCAGTATTTT. As protein: CASSLSLAGGPSDTQYF. This rearrangement joins TRBV28 to TRBJ2-3; 12 bases fit TRBD2. In germline, CDR1 is MDHEN, CDR2 SYDVKM. V gave up 1 base and J gave up 4 bases; unmatched junction bases: 6. The CDR3 has 17 amino acids.

The chain uses TRBV9 and TRBJ2-1, with D hard to call. Trimming shortened V by 4 bases and J by 0 bases, and 14 bases separated the two germline ends. This CDR3 has 16 residues. CDR1 and CDR2 (germline): SGDLS, YYNGEE. This CDR3 reads CASSPELHTSYNEQFF. The CDR3 nucleotides are TGTGCCAGCAGCCCCGAATTGCACACCTCCTACAATGAGCAGTTCTTC.

This clone was observed a few times. V is TRBV9 and J is TRBJ2-5; 9 bases are shared with TRBD1. Germline CDR1 is SGDLS and CDR2 is YYNGEE. With 3 bases clipped from V and 4 bases from J, the junction kept 4 bases outside the gene matches. The CDR3 consists of 14 residues. CDR3 nucleotide sequence: TGTGCCAGCAGCGAAAGACAGGGGGGAGAGACCCAGTACTTC. Translation gives CASSERQGGETQYF.

This clone showed up just a few times. The chain joins TRBV5-1 to TRBJ2-1; D is possibly TRBD2 (6 bases). Between the trimmed V and J ends, which lost 4 bases and 2 bases, there was a span of 10 bases. The CDR3 has 14 amino acids. The germline gives CDR1 SGHRS, CDR2 YFSETQ. The CDR3 DNA reads TGCGCCAGCAGCGCGGGGAGTCCCTACAATGAGCAGTTCTTC. Translating it yields CASSAGSPYNEQFF.